Included here is one TCR beta chain sequence, with context. These data come from a study of shared clonotypes between healthy human individuals. Study in general: CD4 naive and CD4 memory each took three plates per donor, while CD8 naive took two and CD8 memory one.

The CDR3 spans 13 residues. Germline values: CDR1 SEHNR, CDR2 FQNEAQ (reference sequence). Between the trimmed V and J ends, which lost 1 base and 10 bases, there was a span of 13 bases. TCRdb's copy holds only in-frame clones and misses some; the assay was immunoSEQ multiplex PCR. The sample shows roughly 2,500,000 clones, roughly 93% of them seen only once. Recent vaccinations or acute infections were absent in the healthy HIV-negative adult donors. Negatively enriched CD4+ T cells were divided by CD45RA into naive and memory. The sequencing sample was made of naive CD4+ T cells from PBMCs. The subset is: CD45RA+ positively selected. The TCR originated in a man aged 18 to 30 in good health. Some clones in this sample may be carry-over from other donors' samples. The genes are TRBV7-9 and TRBJ2-5, with no clear D. The CDR3 region is CASSLGSRPVQYF. The CDR3 DNA reads as TGTGCCAGCAGCTTAGGGTCCAGGCCCGTCCAGTACTTC.